The entry below describes one TCR beta chain. The target antigen is unknown. The CDR3 is made up of 13 amino acids. CDR1 and CDR2 (germline): MGHDK, SYGVNS. The ends were cut back, 9 bases at V and 2 bases at J, with 14 bases in the middle. Of the isolated RNA, all was reverse transcribed, and so the sequenced material was expressed TCRB transcripts. The protocol was immunoSEQ multiplex PCR, while the TCRdb copy is restricted to in-frame clones and leaves out a portion. The sample yields 150,000 to 200,000 clones, less than 9.5% seen once. These data come from a study of beta chain features in type 1 diabetes. On the study more broadly: Cell yields, age and gender were similar between patients and healthy donors. Study-wide results and limits: Junctions at VDJ sites from type 1 diabetes patients had fewer insertions and more deletions.

CD4+ cells of the naive, central memory, regulatory and stem cell-like memory types were sorted via CD45RO/CCR7/CD25/CD127/CD95/CD27. V and J are TRBV25-1 and TRBJ2-7, with D tentatively TRBD2 (5 bases). This TCR was recovered from a woman younger than 35 in good health. Source material: central memory CD4+ T cells from blood. Here the CDR3 reads CASNADSTYEQYF. The CDR3 nucleotides are TGTGCCAGTAACGCGGACTCGACCTACGAGCAGTACTTC.